The 25 T cell receptor beta chains below come from one sample, sequenced in a study of control samples from healthy donors and cancer patients. Here immunoSEQ multiplex PCR was the method, and the copy in TCRdb shows in-frame clones only, minus some. The sample consists of over 75,000 clones, roughly four fifths of them appearing once. The sample taken for sequencing was blood. All receptors derive from a man in his 60s in good health.

The rearrangement uses TRBV4-1 and TRBJ2-7; D is undetermined. The CDR3 has 13 amino acids. CDR1 and CDR2 from the germline V gene are MGHRA and YSYEKL. V lost 3 bases and J 3 bases, leaving 9 bases between the germline ends. CDR3: CASSQTVNYEQYF. The CDR3 nucleotides read TGCGCCAGCAGCCAGACGGTAAACTACGAGCAGTACTTC.

In this sample, this clone turned up once. This chain uses TRBV5-1 with TRBJ2-7; D may be TRBD1 (6 bases). Trimming removed 5 bases at V and 4 bases at J, with 19 bases between. Germline CDR1 SGHRS, CDR2 YFSETQ. The CDR3 is made up of 15 amino acids. DNA for the CDR3: TGCGCCAGCAGTTATTGGACCGGGACACAATACGAGCAGTACTTC. It translates to CASSYWTGTQYEQYF.

The genes are TRBV7-2 and TRBJ2-5, with 10 bases aligning to TRBD1. The CDR3 consists of 16 residues. CDR1 and CDR2 from the germline V gene are SGHTA and FQGNSA. Trimming removed 4 bases from V and 4 bases from J; junction bases left unmatched: 9. CDR3 sequence: CASSSQADRGLETQYF. CDR3 coding DNA: TGTGCCAGCAGCTCCCAGGCCGACAGGGGGCTAGAGACCCAGTACTTC. Variable domain in full (rest from reference TRBV7-2 and TRBJ2-5): GAGVSQSPSNKVTEKGKDVELRCDPISGHTALYWYRQSLGQGLEFLIYFQGNSAPDKSGLPSDRFSAERTGGSVSTLTIQRTQQEDSAVYLCASSSQADRGLETQYFGPGTRLLVL.

The rearrangement uses TRBV5-1 and TRBJ2-3, with D possibly being TRBD1 (6 bases). Germline V lookup: CDR1 SGHRS, CDR2 YFSETQ. The CDR3 is 15 amino acids. The V gene lost 0 bases and the J gene lost 0 bases, with 8 bases spanning the gap. CDR3 sequence reads: CASSLDRASTDTQYF. For the CDR3, the DNA is TGCGCCAGCAGCTTGGACAGGGCGAGCACAGATACGCAGTATTTT.

The chain carries TRBV6-6 and TRBJ1-4; D remains unclear. CDR1 and CDR2 from the germline V gene are MNHNY and SVGAGI (reference sequence). The V and J ends lost 2 bases and 3 bases respectively, with 4 bases between them. The CDR3 is 13 amino acids. Written as DNA, the CDR3 is TGTGCCAGCAGTTACAGGGCTAATGAAAAACTGTTTTTT. Translating gives CASSYRANEKLFF.

This chain uses TRBV9 with TRBJ2-3; 7 nucleotides agree with TRBD1. Unmatched junction bases numbered 7, after V lost 3 bases and J lost 3 bases. Germline-derived CDR1 and CDR2 are SGDLS and YYNGEE. The CDR3 consists of 15 residues. The DNA of the CDR3 is TGTGCCAGCAGCGCGAGGGGGCTAGGGACAGATACGCAGTATTTT. It yields the protein CASSARGLGTDTQYF. Drawing the rest from reference TRBV9 and TRBJ2-3, the complete variable domain is DSGVTQTPKHLITATGQRVTLRCSPRSGDLSVYWYQQSLDQGLQFLIQYYNGEERAKGNILERFSAQQFPDLHSELNLSSLELGDSALYFCASSARGLGTDTQYFGPGTRLTVL.

The J gene is TRBJ2-1, the V gene TRBV11-2, with D tentatively TRBD1 (5 bases). Germline loops: CDR1 SGHAT, CDR2 FQNNGV. V dropped 1 base and J dropped 6 bases, with 16 bases sitting between them. The CDR3 sequence is 16 residues long. CDR3 loop: CASSLGGPSPINEQFF. CDR3 in DNA: TGTGCCAGCAGCTTAGGGGGCCCCTCCCCAATCAATGAGCAGTTCTTC.

This clone has just one count. The rearrangement links TRBV7-9 to TRBJ2-7, with D possibly called TRBD1 or TRBD2 (5 bases each). Germline loops: CDR1 SEHNR, CDR2 FQNEAQ (reference sequence). The CDR3 totals 14 residues. The ends were cut back, 5 bases at V and 2 bases at J, with 13 bases in the middle. The CDR3 DNA follows: TGTGCCAGCAGCCCAAGGGACGGAGCCTACGAGCAGTACTTC. It yields the protein CASSPRDGAYEQYF.

The gene calls are TRBV5-1 and TRBJ1-3; TRBD1 might be the D (5 bases). The CDR3 consists of 14 residues. Trimming removed 0 bases at V and 4 bases at J, with 8 bases between. The germline CDR1 and CDR2 sequences are SGHRS and YFSETQ. The CDR3 DNA is TGCGCCAGCAGCTTGGGGGGCAGGGGAAACACCATATATTTT. Translating it yields CASSLGGRGNTIYF.

The gene calls are TRBV11-1 and TRBJ2-5; D unclear. V lost 2 bases and J lost 4, with 5 bases in between. CDR1 and CDR2 (germline): SGHAT, FQDESV (reference sequence). CDR3 length: 12 amino acids. CDR3 coding DNA: TGTGCCAGCAGCTTACCGGGAGAGACCCAGTACTTC. Protein sequence: CASSLPGETQYF.

This chain connects TRBV7-8 to TRBJ2-2, with D perhaps matching TRBD2 (5 bases). The CDR3 contains 14 residues. The germline V and J ends were trimmed by 1 base and 5 bases, with 8 bases remaining between them. Germline V gene sequence: CDR1 SGHVS, CDR2 FQNEAQ. The CDR3 coding sequence is TGTGCCAGCAGCTTAGATGGAGGTACCGGGGAGCTGTTTTTT. Its translation: CASSLDGGTGELFF. The full variable domain, rest sourced from reference TRBV7-8 and TRBJ2-2, is GAGVSQSPRYKVAKRGQDVALRCDPISGHVSLFWYQQALGQGPEFLTYFQNEAQLDKSGLPSDRFFAERPEGSVSTLKIQRTQQEDSAVYLCASSLDGGTGELFFGEGSRLTVL.

Comments on this clone: The sample contains more than one DNA sequence encoding this CDR3. This chain connects TRBV18 to TRBJ2-7; 8 bases map to TRBD1. Trimming took 3 bases from V and 6 from J; bases not matched to a gene: 7. The CDR3 is 14 residues long. The germline gives CDR1 KGHSH, CDR2 LQKENI. The CDR3 spells CASSPGQGGGEQYF. CDR3 DNA: TGTGCCAGCTCACCTGGACAGGGCGGCGGCGAGCAGTACTTC.

CDR3 protein: CASSFGRSGNTIYF. DNA for the CDR3: TGTGCCAGCAGTTTCGGGAGGTCTGGAAACACCATATATTTT. V is TRBV5-6 and J is TRBJ1-3, with D uncertain. This CDR3 has 14 amino acids. Germline CDR1 is SGHDT and CDR2 is YYEEEE. V lost 5 bases, J lost 1 base, and 10 bases lay in between.

The chain recombines TRBV5-6 with TRBJ1-5; D is uncertain. CDR1 and CDR2 (germline): SGHDT, YYEEEE. CDR3 length: 13 residues. Trimming removed 5 bases at V and 5 bases at J, with 11 bases between. As DNA, the CDR3 is TGTGCCAGCAGTTCGACCCGGGATCAGCCCCAGCATTTT. It specifies CASSSTRDQPQHF.

This clone was counted a single time. The rearrangement uses TRBV3-1 (or the pseudogene TRBV3-2) and TRBJ2-7; D may be TRBD2 (6 bases). Trimming took off 1 base at V and 0 bases at J, with 16 bases between the two ends. CDR3 length equals 17 residues. Germline assignment: CDR1 LGHDT and CDR2 YNNKEL (reference sequence). The CDR3 DNA reads TGTGCCAGCAGCCAAGTCTACGGGGGACCCAGCTCCTACGAGCAGTACTTC. Translation: CASSQVYGGPSSYEQYF.

The chain is built from TRBV5-1 and TRBJ2-1; TRBD1 matches at 7 bases. Germline V CDR1 and CDR2: SGHRS, YFSETQ. The CDR3 has 15 amino acids. V trimming: 0 bases; J trimming: 8 bases; junction bases outside the gene matches: 8. For the CDR3, the DNA is TGCGCCAGCAGCTTGGGACAGGGAATGGTACATGAGCAGTTCTTC. It encodes CASSLGQGMVHEQFF.

This chain links TRBV9 with TRBJ2-3, with 7 bases that match TRBD2. CDR3 size: 17 residues. The ends lost 8 bases at V and 6 bases at J; junction bases unmatched: 21. CDR1 is SGDLS, CDR2 YYNGEE, per germline. As DNA, the CDR3 is TGTGCCAGTTCTCTCCTAGAGCGGGGCAACTCCAAGGATACGCAGTATTTT. Protein: CASSLLERGNSKDTQYF. The variable domain in full, completed from reference TRBV9 and TRBJ2-3, reads DSGVTQTPKHLITATGQRVTLRCSPRSGDLSVYWYQQSLDQGLQFLIQYYNGEERAKGNILERFSAQQFPDLHSELNLSSLELGDSALYFCASSLLERGNSKDTQYFGPGTRLTVL.

This chain links TRBV29-1 with TRBJ2-1; D is perhaps TRBD2 (6 bases). The CDR3 runs 14 residues. V was trimmed by 4 bases and J by 9 bases, leaving 19 bases between them. Germline CDR1 reads SQVTM; CDR2 reads ANQGSEA. CDR3 protein: CSVAPARVGGEQFF. The DNA for the CDR3 is TGCAGCGTTGCGCCGGCCAGGGTCGGGGGTGAGCAGTTCTTC.

The chain combines TRBV28 with TRBJ2-7; no reliable D call. V was cut by 2 bases and J by 10 bases, with 18 bases left in between. From germline, CDR1 is MDHEN and CDR2 SYDVKM. This CDR3 spans 14 amino acids. Here the CDR3 DNA reads TGTGCCAGCAGTTTACCCCACTCGATGGGCCCTCAGTACTTC. It codes for CASSLPHSMGPQYF. Complete variable domain (other parts from reference TRBV28 and TRBJ2-7): DVKVTQSSRYLVKRTGEKVFLECVQDMDHENMFWYRQDPGLGLRLIYFSYDVKMKEKGDIPEGYSVSREKKERFSLILESASTNQTSMYLCASSLPHSMGPQYFGPGTRLTVT.

The chain couples TRBV6-1 to TRBJ1-5; D may be TRBD1 (6 bases). The V and J ends lost 4 bases and 1 base respectively, with 17 bases between them. The germline gives CDR1 MNHNS, CDR2 SASEGT. This CDR3 has 17 residues. CDR3 coding DNA: TGTGCCAGCAGTGTACAGGGTAAGTGGGGCAGCAATCAGCCCCAGCATTTT. Amino acids: CASSVQGKWGSNQPQHF.

The chain links TRBV19 to TRBJ2-1; TRBD1 or TRBD2 may be the D gene (5 bases each). The length of the CDR3 is 12 residues. The V end lost 5 bases, the J end lost 9 bases, and 11 bases lay between the germline ends. CDR1 is LNHDA, CDR2 SQIVND, per germline (reference sequence). The CDR3 protein is CASSHPGTEQFF. CDR3 nucleotide sequence: TGTGCCAGTAGTCACCCTGGGACTGAGCAGTTCTTC.

This clone was recorded only once. The V and J genes are TRBV6-1 and TRBJ1-1; 9 bases align to TRBD1. V was clipped by 2 bases and J by 8 bases; unmatched bases: 6. The CDR3 extends over 14 amino acids. Germline V gives CDR1 MNHNS, CDR2 SASEGT. CDR3 loop: CASSERQGGVEAFF. The CDR3 DNA sequence: TGTGCCAGCAGTGAAAGACAGGGGGGGGTAGAAGCTTTCTTT.

The V and J genes are TRBV6-2 or TRBV6-3 and TRBJ2-7, with D possibly TRBD1 on 5 matching bases. V lost 2 bases and J 0 bases, leaving 8 bases between the germline ends. The CDR3 has 14 amino acids. Germline V CDR1 and CDR2: MNHEY, SVGEGT. The DNA for the CDR3 is TGTGCCAGCAGTTACCAGGGCAGCTCCTACGAGCAGTACTTC. As protein: CASSYQGSSYEQYF.

V is TRBV24-1 and J is TRBJ2-5; D gene unclear. This CDR3 has 12 amino acids. V was pared by 7 bases and J by 7 bases, with 12 bases between. Germline CDR1 KGHDR, CDR2 SFDVKD. The CDR3 DNA follows: TGTGCCACCAGCTCCATCGCCGGGACCCAGTACTTC. Protein sequence: CATSSIAGTQYF.

This clone appeared a single time. The rearrangement uses TRBV3-1 (or the pseudogene TRBV3-2) and TRBJ2-7; either TRBD1 or TRBD2 may fit D (5 bases each). This CDR3 comprises 17 residues. Germline CDR1 reads LGHDT; CDR2 reads YNNKEL (reference sequence). Between the trimmed V and J ends, which lost 0 bases and 2 bases, there was a span of 17 bases. CDR3: CASSQDPSGTSAYEQYF. The CDR3 region has the DNA TGTGCCAGCAGCCAAGATCCATCCGGGACCAGCGCCTACGAGCAGTACTTC.